The present T cell receptor (beta chain) was sequenced within a study of neoadjuvant anti-PD-1 for oral cavity cancer. Specified time point: after neoadjuvant nivolumab, at surgical resection. Profiled with immunoSEQ multiplex PCR; TCRdb holds only in-frame clones, not every one. This table has approximately 15,000 clones, around 80% appearing once. This CDR3 spans 13 amino acids. Trimming took off 9 bases at V and 2 bases at J, with 14 bases between the two ends. CDR1 and CDR2 from the germline V gene are LNHDA and SQIVND (reference sequence). The TCR originated in a person aged 35-79 years with oral cavity squamous cell carcinoma. J is TRBJ2-7 and V is TRBV19; D is perhaps TRBD1 or TRBD2 (7 bases each). The sequencing used PBMCs, collected after nivolumab (anti-PD-1) treatment. CDR3 DNA sequence: TGTGCCAGCCAGGGGGGGGGCGCCTACGAGCAGTACTTC. Translated, it gives CASQGGGAYEQYF.